One and the same sample provided the 3 T cell receptor beta chains below, sequenced in a study of blood T cell repertoires in COVID-19. The table came from immunoSEQ multiplex PCR; TCRdb's copy has only in-frame clones and leaves some out. The sample has 95,000 to 100,000 clones, 85% to 95% seen once. The sample was peripheral blood. Every receptor here comes from a man between 45 and 60 years old with active COVID-19.

This chain joins TRBV6-5 and TRBJ2-1, with a weak D call TRBD2 (5 bases). The CDR3 has 15 amino acids. Germline V gene lookup returns CDR1 MNHEY and CDR2 SVGAGI. The germline V and J ends were trimmed by 5 bases and 6 bases, with 17 bases remaining between them. The DNA of the CDR3 is TGTGCCAGCAGTACTGGACTCCAGCTCTCCAATGAGCAGTTCTTC. Its protein is CASSTGLQLSNEQFF.

The V call is TRBV14, the J call TRBJ2-3, with D unresolved. The V and J ends lost 0 bases and 10 bases respectively, with 14 bases between them. Germline loops: CDR1 SGHDN, CDR2 FVKESK. The CDR3 loop spans 14 amino acids. In DNA form, the CDR3 reads TGTGCCAGCAGCCAAGATAGAAAACGCTTGGCGCAGTATTTT. Amino acid sequence: CASSQDRKRLAQYF.

The rearrangement links TRBV15 to TRBJ2-5, with 9 bases that match TRBD1. V was pared by 3 bases and J by 4 bases, with 9 bases of the junction left unmatched. The length of the CDR3 is 16 residues. Looked up from germline, CDR1 is LNHNV and CDR2 is YYDKDF (reference sequence). The CDR3 nucleotides are TGTGCCACCAGCAGCATTGGGACAGGGCGCCGAGAGACCCAGTACTTC. Its protein product is CATSSIGTGRRETQYF.